This entry features one T cell receptor (beta chain) sequence. No antigen is known for it. Assay used: immunoSEQ multiplex PCR; TCRdb lists only in-frame clones, some missing. The sample has 95,000 to 150,000 clones; about 81% are singletons. Deletions cut 0 bases from V and 7 bases from J, with 8 bases between. The germline V gene encodes CDR1 SGHRS and CDR2 YFSETQ. The CDR3 loop spans 13 amino acids. The data were obtained in a study of radiation and T cells in renal cell carcinoma. General study results and limits: Without pretreatment biopsies, baseline tumor clonotype presence was undetermined.

Time point here: blood 2 weeks post-SBRT. Treatment noted: 15 Gy SBRT to primary tumor, nephrectomy 4 weeks later. Radiation-treated patients gave blood at baseline, week 2 and week 4. This clonotype originated in a man aged 50 or older with renal cell carcinoma. Here the sequenced sample was blood, taken from a patient whose treatment included radiotherapy and nephrectomy. The chain has TRBV5-1 and TRBJ1-5; no clear D. The CDR3 here is CASSLGEGQPQHF. CDR3 in DNA: TGCGCCAGCAGCTTGGGGGAGGGCCAGCCCCAGCATTTT.